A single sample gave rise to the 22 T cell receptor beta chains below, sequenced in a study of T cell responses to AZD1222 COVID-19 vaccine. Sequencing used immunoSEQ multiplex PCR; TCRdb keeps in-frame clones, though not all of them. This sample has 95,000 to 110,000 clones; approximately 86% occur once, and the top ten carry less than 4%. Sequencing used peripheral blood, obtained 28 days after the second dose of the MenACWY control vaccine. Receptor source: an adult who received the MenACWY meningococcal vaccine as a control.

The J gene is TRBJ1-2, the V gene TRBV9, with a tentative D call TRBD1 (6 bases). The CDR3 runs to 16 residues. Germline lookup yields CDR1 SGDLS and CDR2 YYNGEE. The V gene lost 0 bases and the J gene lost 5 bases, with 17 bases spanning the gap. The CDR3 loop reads CASSVATDRPSYGYTF. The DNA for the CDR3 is TGTGCCAGCAGCGTAGCTACCGACAGGCCCTCATATGGCTACACCTTC.

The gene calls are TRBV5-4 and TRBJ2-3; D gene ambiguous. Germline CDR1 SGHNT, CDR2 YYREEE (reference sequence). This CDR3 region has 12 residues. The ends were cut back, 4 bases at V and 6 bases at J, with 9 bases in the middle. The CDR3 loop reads CASSPTWDTQYF. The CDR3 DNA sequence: TGTGCCAGCAGCCCGACCTGGGATACGCAGTATTTT.

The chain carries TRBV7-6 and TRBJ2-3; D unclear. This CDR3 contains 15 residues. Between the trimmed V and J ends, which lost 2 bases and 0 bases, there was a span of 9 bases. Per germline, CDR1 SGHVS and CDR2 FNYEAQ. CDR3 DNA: TGTGCCAGCAGCTTATACGGGTCTAGCACAGATACGCAGTATTTT. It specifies CASSLYGSSTDTQYF.

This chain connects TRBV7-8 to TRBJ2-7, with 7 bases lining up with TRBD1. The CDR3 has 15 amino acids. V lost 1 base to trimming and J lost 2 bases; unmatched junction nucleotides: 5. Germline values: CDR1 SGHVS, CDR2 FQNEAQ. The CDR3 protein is CASSLEWDSPYEQYF. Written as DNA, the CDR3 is TGTGCCAGCAGCTTAGAATGGGACAGTCCCTACGAGCAGTACTTC.

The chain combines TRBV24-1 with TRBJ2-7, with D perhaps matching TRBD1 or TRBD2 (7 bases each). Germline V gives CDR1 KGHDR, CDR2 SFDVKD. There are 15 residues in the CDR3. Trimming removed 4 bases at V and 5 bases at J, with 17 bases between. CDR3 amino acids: CATSDPTRGGHEQYF. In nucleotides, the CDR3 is TGTGCCACCAGTGACCCAACCAGGGGGGGCCACGAGCAGTACTTC.

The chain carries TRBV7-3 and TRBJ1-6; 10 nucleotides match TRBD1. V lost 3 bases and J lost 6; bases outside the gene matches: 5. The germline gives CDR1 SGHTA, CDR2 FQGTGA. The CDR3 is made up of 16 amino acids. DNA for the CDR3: TGTGCCAGCAGCTTGGGGACAGGGGCCTCTAATTCACCCCTCCACTTT. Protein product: CASSLGTGASNSPLHF.

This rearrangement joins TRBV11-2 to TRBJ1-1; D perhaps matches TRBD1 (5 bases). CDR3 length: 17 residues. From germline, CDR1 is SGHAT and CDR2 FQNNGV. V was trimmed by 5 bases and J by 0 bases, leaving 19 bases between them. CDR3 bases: TGTGCCAGCAGCCCTCTCGTCGGCCCGACAGTGAACACTGAAGCTTTCTTT. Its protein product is CASSPLVGPTVNTEAFF.

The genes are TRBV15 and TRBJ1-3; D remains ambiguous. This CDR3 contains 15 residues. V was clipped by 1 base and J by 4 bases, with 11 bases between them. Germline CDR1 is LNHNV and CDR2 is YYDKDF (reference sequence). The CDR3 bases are TGTGCCACCAGCAGAGGGCAGGTGAAAGGAAACACCATATATTTT. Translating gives CATSRGQVKGNTIYF.

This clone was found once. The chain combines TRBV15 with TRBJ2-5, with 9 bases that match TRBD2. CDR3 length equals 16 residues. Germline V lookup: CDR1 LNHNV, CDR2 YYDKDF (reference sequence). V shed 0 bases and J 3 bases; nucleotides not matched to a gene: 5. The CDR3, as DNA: TGTGCCACCAGCAGAGAGGTGGCTAGCGGGGAAGAGACCCAGTACTTC. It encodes CATSREVASGEETQYF.

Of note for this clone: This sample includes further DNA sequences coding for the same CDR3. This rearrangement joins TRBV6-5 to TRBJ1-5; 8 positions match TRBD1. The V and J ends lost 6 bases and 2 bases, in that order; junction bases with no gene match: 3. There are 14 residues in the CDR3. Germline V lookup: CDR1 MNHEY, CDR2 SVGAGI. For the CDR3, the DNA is TGTGCCAGCAGCTGGGGACAGGGCAATCAGCCCCAGCATTTT. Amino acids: CASSWGQGNQPQHF.

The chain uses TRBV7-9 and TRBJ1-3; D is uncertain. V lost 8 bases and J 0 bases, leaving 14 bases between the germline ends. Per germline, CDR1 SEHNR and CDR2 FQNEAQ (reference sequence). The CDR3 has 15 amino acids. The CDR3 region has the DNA TGTGCCAGCCCCCCATCCCGGAGCTCTGGAAACACCATATATTTT. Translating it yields CASPPSRSSGNTIYF.

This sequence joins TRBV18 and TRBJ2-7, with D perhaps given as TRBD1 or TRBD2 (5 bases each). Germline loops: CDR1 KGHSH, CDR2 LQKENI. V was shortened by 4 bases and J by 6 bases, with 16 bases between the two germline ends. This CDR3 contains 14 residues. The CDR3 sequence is CASSQSRERSEQYF. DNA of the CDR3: TGTGCCAGCTCACAGTCCAGGGAGCGCTCCGAGCAGTACTTC. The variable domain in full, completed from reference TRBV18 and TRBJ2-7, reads NAGVMQNPRHLVRRRGQEARLRCSPMKGHSHVYWYRQLPEEGLKFMVYLQKENIIDESGMPKERFSAEFPKEGPSILRIQQVVRGDSAAYFCASSQSRERSEQYFGPGTRLTVT.

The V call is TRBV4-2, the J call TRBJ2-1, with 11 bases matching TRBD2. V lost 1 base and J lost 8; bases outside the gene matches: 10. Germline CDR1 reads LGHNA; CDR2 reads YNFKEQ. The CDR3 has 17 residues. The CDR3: CASSQVISGGALDEQFF. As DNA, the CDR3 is TGTGCCAGCAGCCAAGTGATTAGCGGGGGGGCCCTCGATGAGCAGTTCTTC.

CDR3 DNA: TGTGCCAGCAGTGAGGGATTCCTACCCCTCCACTTT. Its protein is CASSEGFLPLHF. This chain joins TRBV28 and TRBJ1-6; D is unresolved. Germline CDR1 and CDR2: MDHEN and SYDVKM. V was shortened by 5 bases and J by 12 bases, with 11 bases between the two germline ends. The CDR3 spans 12 residues.

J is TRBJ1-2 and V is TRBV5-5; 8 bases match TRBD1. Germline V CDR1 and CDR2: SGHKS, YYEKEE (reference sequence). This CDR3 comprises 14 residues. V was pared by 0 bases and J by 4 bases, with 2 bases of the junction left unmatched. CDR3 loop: CASSLGTGTYGYTF. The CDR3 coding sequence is TGTGCCAGCAGCTTGGGGACAGGGACCTATGGCTACACCTTC.

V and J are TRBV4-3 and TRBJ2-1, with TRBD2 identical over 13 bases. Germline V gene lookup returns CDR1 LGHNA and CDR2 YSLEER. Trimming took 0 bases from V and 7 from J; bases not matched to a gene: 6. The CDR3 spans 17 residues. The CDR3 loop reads CASSQDVGTSGANEQFF. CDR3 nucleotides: TGCGCCAGCAGCCAAGACGTAGGGACTAGCGGGGCGAATGAGCAGTTCTTC.

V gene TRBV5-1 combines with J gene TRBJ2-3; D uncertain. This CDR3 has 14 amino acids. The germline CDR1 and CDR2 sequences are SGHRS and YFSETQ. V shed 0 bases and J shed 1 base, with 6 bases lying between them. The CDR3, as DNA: TGCGCCAGCAGCTTGGGACACCGCACAGATACGCAGTATTTT. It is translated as CASSLGHRTDTQYF. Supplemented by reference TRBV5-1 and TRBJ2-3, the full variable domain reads KAGVTQTPRYLIKTRGQQVTLSCSPISGHRSVSWYQQTPGQGLQFLFEYFSETQRNKGNFPGRFSGRQFSNSRSEMNVSTLELGDSALYLCASSLGHRTDTQYFGPGTRLTVL.

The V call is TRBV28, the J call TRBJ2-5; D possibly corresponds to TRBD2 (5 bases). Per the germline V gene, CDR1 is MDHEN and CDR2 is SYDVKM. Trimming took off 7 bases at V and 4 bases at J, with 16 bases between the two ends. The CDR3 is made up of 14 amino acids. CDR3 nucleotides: TGTGCCAGCATCCAACTAGGACTGCCAGAGACCCAGTACTTC. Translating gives CASIQLGLPETQYF.

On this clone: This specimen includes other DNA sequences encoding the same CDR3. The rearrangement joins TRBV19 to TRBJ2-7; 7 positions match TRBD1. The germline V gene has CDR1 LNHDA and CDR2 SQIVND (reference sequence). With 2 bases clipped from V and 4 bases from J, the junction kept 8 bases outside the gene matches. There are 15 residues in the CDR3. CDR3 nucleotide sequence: TGTGCCAGTAGTATACAGGCAGGGGGTAGGTACGAGCAGTACTTC. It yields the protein CASSIQAGGRYEQYF.

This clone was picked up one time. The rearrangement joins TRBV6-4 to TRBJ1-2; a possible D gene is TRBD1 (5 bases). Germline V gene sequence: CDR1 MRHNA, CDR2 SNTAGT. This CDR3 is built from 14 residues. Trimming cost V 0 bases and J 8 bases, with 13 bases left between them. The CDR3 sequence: CASSDSNRRNGYTF. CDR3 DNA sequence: TGTGCCAGCAGTGACTCGAACAGGCGAAACGGCTACACCTTC.

CDR3 residues: CASSWGPNQPQHF. The CDR3 DNA sequence: TGTGCCAGCAGTTGGGGACCTAATCAGCCCCAGCATTTT. V and J are TRBV12-3 or TRBV12-4 and TRBJ1-5, with a possible D match to TRBD1 (5 bases). The V and J ends lost 4 bases and 4 bases respectively, with 8 bases between them. The CDR3 contains 13 residues.

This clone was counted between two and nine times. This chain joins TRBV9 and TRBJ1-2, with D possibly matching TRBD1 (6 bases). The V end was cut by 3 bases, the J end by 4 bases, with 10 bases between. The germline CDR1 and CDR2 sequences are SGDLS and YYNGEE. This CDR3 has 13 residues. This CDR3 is CASSAQGIYGYTF. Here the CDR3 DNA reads TGTGCCAGCAGCGCCCAGGGGATCTATGGCTACACCTTC.